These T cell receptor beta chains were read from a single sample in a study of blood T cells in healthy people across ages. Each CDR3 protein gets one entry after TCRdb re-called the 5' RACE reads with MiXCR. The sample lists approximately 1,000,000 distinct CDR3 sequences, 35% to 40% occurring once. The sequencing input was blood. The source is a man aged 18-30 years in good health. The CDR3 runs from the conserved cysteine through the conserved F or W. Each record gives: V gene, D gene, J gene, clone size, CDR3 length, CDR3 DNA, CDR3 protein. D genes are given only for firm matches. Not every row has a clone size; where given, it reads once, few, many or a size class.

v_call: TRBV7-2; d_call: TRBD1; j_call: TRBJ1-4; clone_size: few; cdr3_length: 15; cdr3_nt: TGTGCCAGCAGCTCTCGGACAGGGTCCGATGAAAAACTGTTTTTT; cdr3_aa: CASSSRTGSDEKLFF
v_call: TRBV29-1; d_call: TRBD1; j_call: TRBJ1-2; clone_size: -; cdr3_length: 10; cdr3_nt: TGCAGCGTAACAGGGGGGGGCTACACCTTC; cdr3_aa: CSVTGGGYTF
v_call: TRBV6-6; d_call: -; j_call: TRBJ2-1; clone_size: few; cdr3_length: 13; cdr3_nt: TGTGCCAGCAGTTACGTGCCCGAAAATGAGCAGTTCTTC; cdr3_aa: CASSYVPENEQFF
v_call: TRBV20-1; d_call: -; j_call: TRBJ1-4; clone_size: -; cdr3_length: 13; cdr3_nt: TGCAGTGCTAGAGTCGACTCTAATGAAAAACTGTTTTTT; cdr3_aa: CSARVDSNEKLFF
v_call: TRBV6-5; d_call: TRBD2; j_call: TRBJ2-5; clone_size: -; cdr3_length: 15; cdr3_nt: TGTGCCAGCAGTATAGCGGGGGGGCGGTACAATGAGCAGTACTTC; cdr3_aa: CASSIAGGRYNEQYF
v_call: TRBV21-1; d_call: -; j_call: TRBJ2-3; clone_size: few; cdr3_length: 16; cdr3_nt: TGTGCCAGCAGCAAAGTTAGCCTCCCCTTCACAGATACGCAGTATTTT; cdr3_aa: CASSKVSLPFTDTQYF
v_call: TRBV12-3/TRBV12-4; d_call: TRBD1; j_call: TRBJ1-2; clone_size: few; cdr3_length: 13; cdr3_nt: TGTGCCAGCAGCGAAAGACAGGGAGATGGCTACACCTTC; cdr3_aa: CASSERQGDGYTF
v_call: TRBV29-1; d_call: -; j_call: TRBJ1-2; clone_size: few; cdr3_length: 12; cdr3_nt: TGCAGCGTTGAGGGCATAAACTATGGCTACACCTTC; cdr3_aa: CSVEGINYGYTF
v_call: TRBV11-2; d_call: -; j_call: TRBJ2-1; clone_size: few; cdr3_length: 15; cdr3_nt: TGTGCCAGCAAAACTGGGGGGGGGGCCCAGAATGAGCAGTTCTTC; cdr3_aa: CASKTGGGAQNEQFF
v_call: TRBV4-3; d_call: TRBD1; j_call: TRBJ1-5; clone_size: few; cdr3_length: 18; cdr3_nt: TGCGCCAGCAGCCACATTAACAGGGGGGATTATAGCAATCAGCCCCAGCATTTT; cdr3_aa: CASSHINRGDYSNQPQHF
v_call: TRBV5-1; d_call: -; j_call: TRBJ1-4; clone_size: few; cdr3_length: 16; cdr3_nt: TGCGCCAGCAGCGCCACAGGGCCCTCCTCTAATGAAAAACTGTTTTTT; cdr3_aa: CASSATGPSSNEKLFF
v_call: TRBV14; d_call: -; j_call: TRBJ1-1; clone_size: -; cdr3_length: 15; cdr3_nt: TGTGCCAGCAGCCCTCTGCAGGGGCGCGGCACTGAAGCTTTCTTT; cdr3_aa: CASSPLQGRGTEAFF
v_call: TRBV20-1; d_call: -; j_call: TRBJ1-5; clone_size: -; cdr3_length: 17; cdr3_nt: TGCAGTGCTAGTCCGGAGGGGGTGCTGTATAGCAATCAGCCCCAGCATTTT; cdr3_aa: CSASPEGVLYSNQPQHF
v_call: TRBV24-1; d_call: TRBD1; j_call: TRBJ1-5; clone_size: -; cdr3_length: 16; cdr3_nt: TGTGCCACCAGTGAGAGGGGGCAGGGAAGCAATCAGCCCCAGCATTTT; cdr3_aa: CATSERGQGSNQPQHF
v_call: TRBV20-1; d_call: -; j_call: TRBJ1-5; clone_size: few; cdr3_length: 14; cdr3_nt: TGCAGTGCCAAGCCAGGGGCCAGCAATCAGCCCCAGCATTTT; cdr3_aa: CSAKPGASNQPQHF
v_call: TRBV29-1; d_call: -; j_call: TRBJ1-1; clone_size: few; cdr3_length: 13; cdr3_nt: TGCAGCGTTGGGGTTCAGGGGTGGACTGAAGCTTTCTTT; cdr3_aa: CSVGVQGWTEAFF
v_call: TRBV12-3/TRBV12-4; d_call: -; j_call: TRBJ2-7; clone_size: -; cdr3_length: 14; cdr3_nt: TGTGCCAGCAGTTTAGGGAGGAGGGAAGACGAGCAGTACTTC; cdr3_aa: CASSLGRREDEQYF
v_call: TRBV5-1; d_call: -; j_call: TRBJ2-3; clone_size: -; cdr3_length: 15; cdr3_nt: TGCGCCAGCAGCTTGGCTACAGGCAATGGGGATACGCAGTATTTT; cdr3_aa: CASSLATGNGDTQYF
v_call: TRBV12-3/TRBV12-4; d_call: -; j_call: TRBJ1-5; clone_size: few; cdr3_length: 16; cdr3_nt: TGTGCCAGCAGTTTCTCAAGCCAGAGAAGCAATCAGCCCCAGCATTTT; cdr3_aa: CASSFSSQRSNQPQHF
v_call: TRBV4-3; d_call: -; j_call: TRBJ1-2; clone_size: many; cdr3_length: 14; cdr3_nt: TGTGCCAGCAGCCAAGAGGACAGAAGCTATGGCTACACCTTC; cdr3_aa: CASSQEDRSYGYTF
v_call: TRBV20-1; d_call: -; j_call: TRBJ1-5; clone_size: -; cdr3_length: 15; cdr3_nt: TGCAGTGCTAGATCACGGGGCTCGGCAGATCAGCCCCAGCATTTT; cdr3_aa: CSARSRGSADQPQHF
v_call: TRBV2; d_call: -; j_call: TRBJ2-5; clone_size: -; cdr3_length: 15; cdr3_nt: TGTGCCAGCAGTGTGGGGCGTATGAACCAAGAGACCCAGTACTTC; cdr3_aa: CASSVGRMNQETQYF
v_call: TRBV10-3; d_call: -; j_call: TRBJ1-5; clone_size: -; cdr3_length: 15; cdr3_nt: TGTGCCATCAGTGAGGCGGTGGCAGGCAATCAGCCCCAGCATTTT; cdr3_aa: CAISEAVAGNQPQHF